The rows below give T cell receptor beta chains drawn from one sample of a study of blood T cells in healthy people across ages. TCRdb itself ran the 5' RACE reads through MiXCR, one entry per CDR3 protein. Among some 1.4 million distinct CDR3 sequences listed, roughly 40% were seen once. Sequences were obtained from blood. The source is a woman under 30 in good health. Both conserved end residues are part of each CDR3. D genes are given only for firm matches. Clone size, where shown, is once, few, many, or a class for clones that have expanded.

v_call: TRBV13; d_call: TRBD2; j_call: TRBJ2-5; clone_size: -; cdr3_nt: TGTGCCAGCAGCTCGGAGACTAGCGGGCTGTCGGTTGAGCAGTACTTC; cdr3_aa: CASSSETSGLSVEQYF
v_call: TRBV20-1; d_call: TRBD2; j_call: TRBJ2-1; clone_size: -; cdr3_nt: TGCAGTGCTAGTAGCCTAGCGGGCCGCGTGAGCTCCTACAATGAGCAGTTCTTC; cdr3_aa: CSASSLAGRVSSYNEQFF
v_call: TRBV15; d_call: -; j_call: TRBJ2-2; clone_size: -; cdr3_nt: TGTGCCACCAGCGGAGAACAGGGGAGGGACACCGGGGAGCTGTTTTTT; cdr3_aa: CATSGEQGRDTGELFF
v_call: TRBV5-1; d_call: -; j_call: TRBJ1-5; clone_size: once; cdr3_nt: TGCGCCAGCAGCGCCGGATCAGGTCTAGGCCGGCCCCAGCATTTT; cdr3_aa: CASSAGSGLGRPQHF
v_call: TRBV27; d_call: TRBD1; j_call: TRBJ1-1; clone_size: -; cdr3_nt: TGTGCCAGCAGTTTAGAGGGACCAGGGGGCCGGGGCACTGAAGCTTTCTTT; cdr3_aa: CASSLEGPGGRGTEAFF
v_call: TRBV29-1; d_call: -; j_call: TRBJ1-2; clone_size: -; cdr3_nt: TGCAGCCTTGGGGGGGACGGACCGCATGGCTACACCTTC; cdr3_aa: CSLGGDGPHGYTF
v_call: TRBV7-2; d_call: -; j_call: TRBJ2-6; clone_size: -; cdr3_nt: TGTGCCAGCAGCTTAGGTCTGCCCCGCTCTGGGGCCAACGTCCTGACTTTC; cdr3_aa: CASSLGLPRSGANVLTF
v_call: TRBV7-2; d_call: -; j_call: TRBJ2-1; clone_size: -; cdr3_nt: TGTGCCAGCAGCTTATCCGCGGGGGCACCGTACAATGAGCAGTTCTTC; cdr3_aa: CASSLSAGAPYNEQFF
v_call: TRBV20-1; d_call: TRBD2; j_call: TRBJ2-7; clone_size: -; cdr3_nt: TGCAGTGCTGAATTGGACCAGCGGGGGCTTTCCTACGAGCAGTACTTC; cdr3_aa: CSAELDQRGLSYEQYF
v_call: TRBV29-1; d_call: TRBD1; j_call: TRBJ2-7; clone_size: few; cdr3_nt: TGCAGCGTCAAGACGGGGACAGGAATCTCCTACGAGCAGTACTTC; cdr3_aa: CSVKTGTGISYEQYF
v_call: TRBV6-5; d_call: -; j_call: TRBJ2-3; clone_size: few; cdr3_nt: -; cdr3_aa: CASSSSGLPGVTDTQYF
v_call: TRBV27; d_call: -; j_call: TRBJ2-5; clone_size: -; cdr3_nt: TGTGCCAGCAGCTGGGACCCCGGGGAAGAGACCCAGTACTTC; cdr3_aa: CASSWDPGEETQYF
v_call: TRBV4-1; d_call: TRBD2; j_call: TRBJ2-3; clone_size: -; cdr3_nt: TGCGCCAGCAGCCAAGAAATCGGGAGGGCCAGGACAGATACGCAGTATTTT; cdr3_aa: CASSQEIGRARTDTQYF
v_call: TRBV12-3/TRBV12-4; d_call: -; j_call: TRBJ2-1; clone_size: few; cdr3_nt: TGTGCCAGCAGTAAGAGTGGGGCCCGCGGGGAGCAGTTCTTC; cdr3_aa: CASSKSGARGEQFF
v_call: TRBV12-3/TRBV12-4; d_call: TRBD1; j_call: TRBJ1-4; clone_size: few; cdr3_nt: TGTGCCAGCACAAAACTAGGACAGGGAGGGGAAAAACTGTTTTTT; cdr3_aa: CASTKLGQGGEKLFF
v_call: TRBV4-1; d_call: -; j_call: TRBJ1-3; clone_size: -; cdr3_nt: TGCGCCAGCGCTGAGGACGGGTCCTCTGGAAACACCATATATTTT; cdr3_aa: CASAEDGSSGNTIYF
v_call: TRBV11-2; d_call: -; j_call: TRBJ2-5; clone_size: few; cdr3_nt: TGTGCCAGCAGCTTAGACAAGCTCCAAGAGACCCAGTACTTC; cdr3_aa: CASSLDKLQETQYF
v_call: TRBV28; d_call: -; j_call: TRBJ1-2; clone_size: -; cdr3_nt: TGTGCCAGCAGCCATACGGCGAGCGGCAACTATGGCTACACCTTC; cdr3_aa: CASSHTASGNYGYTF